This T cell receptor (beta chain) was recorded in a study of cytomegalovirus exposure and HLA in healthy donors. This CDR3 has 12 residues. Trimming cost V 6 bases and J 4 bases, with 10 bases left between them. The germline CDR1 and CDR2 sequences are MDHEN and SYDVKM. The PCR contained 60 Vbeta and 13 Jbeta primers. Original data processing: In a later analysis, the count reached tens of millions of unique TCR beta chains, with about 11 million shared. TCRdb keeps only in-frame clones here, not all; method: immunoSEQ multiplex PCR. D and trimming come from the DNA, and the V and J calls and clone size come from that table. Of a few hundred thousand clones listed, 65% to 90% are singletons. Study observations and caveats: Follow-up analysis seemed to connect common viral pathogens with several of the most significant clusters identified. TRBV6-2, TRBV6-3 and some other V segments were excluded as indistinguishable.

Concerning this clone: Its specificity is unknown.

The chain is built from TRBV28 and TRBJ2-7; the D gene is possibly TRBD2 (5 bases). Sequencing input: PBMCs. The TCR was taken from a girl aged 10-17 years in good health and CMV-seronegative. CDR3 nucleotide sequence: TGTGCCAGCAGCACTGGGAGATACGAGCAGTACTTC. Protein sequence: CASSTGRYEQYF.